This is a list of T cell receptor beta chains from one sample in a study of OX40 agonist ivuxolimab in advanced cancers. Some clones are missing from TCRdb's copy, which holds only in-frame ones; the method was immunoSEQ multiplex PCR. The sample records under 25,000 clones, 85% to 90% being singletons. This sample comprised CD4+ or CD8+ T cells sorted from blood, obtained in a trial of the OX40 agonist ivuxolimab. The receptors originated from an adult with an advanced solid tumor such as melanoma, head and neck, liver or kidney cancer. Both conserved end residues are part of each CDR3. Fields, in order: D gene, V gene, clone size, J gene, CDR3 DNA, CDR3 protein. The D gene is left open where the match is weak. Clone sizes are given selectively: once, few, many, or a class where the clone is expanded.

d_call: .; v_call: TRBV27; clone_size: .; j_call: TRBJ2-1; cdr3_nt: TGTGCCAGCAAATCCTCTGGCGACTCCTACAATGAGCAGTTCTTC; cdr3_aa: CASKSSGDSYNEQFF
d_call: .; v_call: TRBV4-1; clone_size: once; j_call: TRBJ2-2; cdr3_nt: TGCGCCAGCAGCCAAGCAAATCGACCCGGGGAGCTGTTTTTT; cdr3_aa: CASSQANRPGELFF
d_call: .; v_call: TRBV4-1; clone_size: .; j_call: TRBJ1-6; cdr3_nt: TGCGCCAGCAGCCAACAGACTAACTCCTATAATTCACCCCTCCACTTT; cdr3_aa: CASSQQTNSYNSPLHF
d_call: .; v_call: TRBV6-5; clone_size: few; j_call: TRBJ2-2; cdr3_nt: TGTGCCAGCAGTTACGTGGTTGGCACCGGGGAGCTGTTTTTT; cdr3_aa: CASSYVVGTGELFF
d_call: TRBD1; v_call: TRBV7-3; clone_size: .; j_call: TRBJ2-5; cdr3_nt: TGTGCCAGCAGCTTAAGAGGACTCAGGGGGCGTTCAGAGACCCAGTACTTC; cdr3_aa: CASSLRGLRGRSETQYF
d_call: .; v_call: TRBV7-9; clone_size: .; j_call: TRBJ2-7; cdr3_nt: TGTGCCAGCAGCTTAGAACTGGGGAGCTACGAGCAGTACTTC; cdr3_aa: CASSLELGSYEQYF
d_call: TRBD1; v_call: TRBV28; clone_size: .; j_call: TRBJ1-1; cdr3_nt: TGTGCCAGCAGTCCCGGACAGGGGATCACTGAAGCTTTCTTT; cdr3_aa: CASSPGQGITEAFF
d_call: .; v_call: TRBV12-5; clone_size: .; j_call: TRBJ2-7; cdr3_nt: TGTGCTAGTGGAGGAGGAGGACGGACCTACGAGCAGTACTTC; cdr3_aa: CASGGGGRTYEQYF
d_call: TRBD1; v_call: TRBV6-4; clone_size: .; j_call: TRBJ1-2; cdr3_nt: TGTGCCAGCAGTGACATCCGGGACAGGGGGAGGGAGGGCTATGGCTACACCTTC; cdr3_aa: CASSDIRDRGREGYGYTF
d_call: TRBD2; v_call: TRBV2; clone_size: .; j_call: TRBJ2-1; cdr3_nt: TGTGCCAGCAGTGAATGGACGGGGGGGTGGAATGAGCAGTTCTTC; cdr3_aa: CASSEWTGGWNEQFF
d_call: TRBD1; v_call: TRBV7-9; clone_size: once; j_call: TRBJ2-2; cdr3_nt: TGTGCCAGCAGCTTGTGGACAGGGGTTGGCGGGGAGCTGTTTTTT; cdr3_aa: CASSLWTGVGGELFF
d_call: .; v_call: TRBV21-1; clone_size: few; j_call: TRBJ1-3; cdr3_nt: TGTGCCAGCAGCAAGCTCGGGGGGGACACCATATATTTT; cdr3_aa: CASSKLGGDTIYF
d_call: .; v_call: TRBV2; clone_size: .; j_call: TRBJ2-3; cdr3_nt: TGTGCCAGCCCCGACTTAACACTCACCGGGGGCACAGATACGCAGTATTTT; cdr3_aa: CASPDLTLTGGTDTQYF
d_call: .; v_call: TRBV19; clone_size: .; j_call: TRBJ2-6; cdr3_nt: TGTGCCAGTAGCTCCGTATCTGGGGCCAACGTCCTGACTTTC; cdr3_aa: CASSSVSGANVLTF
d_call: TRBD1; v_call: TRBV6-6; clone_size: .; j_call: TRBJ1-2; cdr3_nt: TGTGCCAGCAGGACCCCAGGGGGCGACTATGGCTACACCTTC; cdr3_aa: CASRTPGGDYGYTF
d_call: .; v_call: TRBV28; clone_size: .; j_call: TRBJ1-1; cdr3_nt: TGTGCCAGCAGTTTGGAATATGACACTGAAGCTTTCTTT; cdr3_aa: CASSLEYDTEAFF
d_call: TRBD2; v_call: TRBV7-3; clone_size: .; j_call: TRBJ2-1; cdr3_nt: TGTGCCAGCAGCTTAGTACTAGCGGGGGCCTACAATGAGCAGTTCTTC; cdr3_aa: CASSLVLAGAYNEQFF
d_call: .; v_call: TRBV9; clone_size: .; j_call: TRBJ1-5; cdr3_nt: TGTGCCAGCGGAGGCAATCAGCCCCAGCATTTT; cdr3_aa: CASGGNQPQHF
d_call: .; v_call: TRBV7-9; clone_size: .; j_call: TRBJ2-2; cdr3_nt: TGTGCCAGCCTTACGGACCCGAACACCGGGGAGCTGTTTTTT; cdr3_aa: CASLTDPNTGELFF
d_call: .; v_call: TRBV7-9; clone_size: .; j_call: TRBJ1-2; cdr3_nt: TGTGCCAGCAGCTTATTGGGGGGTAATAACTATGGCTACACCTTC; cdr3_aa: CASSLLGGNNYGYTF
d_call: TRBD2; v_call: TRBV19; clone_size: .; j_call: TRBJ2-1; cdr3_nt: TGTGCCAGTAACCTAGCGGGGGGGCCCAATGAGCAGTTCTTC; cdr3_aa: CASNLAGGPNEQFF
d_call: .; v_call: TRBV29-1; clone_size: once; j_call: TRBJ1-2; cdr3_nt: TGCAGCGTTGAAGTGGGAGGGAAGGACTATGGCTACACCTTC; cdr3_aa: CSVEVGGKDYGYTF
d_call: .; v_call: TRBV11-3; clone_size: .; j_call: TRBJ2-7; cdr3_nt: TGTGCCAGCAGTTTAAGAAGGGACGCAAGCTCCTACGAGCAGTACTTC; cdr3_aa: CASSLRRDASSYEQYF
d_call: TRBD2; v_call: TRBV9; clone_size: .; j_call: TRBJ2-7; cdr3_nt: TGTGCCAGCAGCGACTCCATAAGCGGGGGGGCCTACGAGCAGTACTTC; cdr3_aa: CASSDSISGGAYEQYF
d_call: .; v_call: TRBV4-1; clone_size: .; j_call: TRBJ2-6; cdr3_nt: TGCGCCAGCAGCCAAATGGTTCTAGGGCTGCCCCCCTCTGGGGCCAACGTCCTGACTTTC; cdr3_aa: CASSQMVLGLPPSGANVLTF
d_call: .; v_call: TRBV29-1; clone_size: .; j_call: TRBJ2-7; cdr3_nt: TGCAGCGTATTTAGCGATTCCTACGAGCAGTACTTC; cdr3_aa: CSVFSDSYEQYF
d_call: .; v_call: TRBV27; clone_size: once; j_call: TRBJ2-7; cdr3_nt: TGTGCCAGCGCCTGGGCCGGCCTTTACGAGCAGTACTTC; cdr3_aa: CASAWAGLYEQYF
d_call: .; v_call: TRBV29-1; clone_size: .; j_call: TRBJ1-1; cdr3_nt: TGCAGCGCCCTGGACGCTGCGAACACTGAAGCTTTCTTT; cdr3_aa: CSALDAANTEAFF
d_call: .; v_call: TRBV5-1; clone_size: .; j_call: TRBJ2-7; cdr3_nt: TGCGCCAGCAGCTCCCCGGGACAAACCTACGAGCAGTACTTC; cdr3_aa: CASSSPGQTYEQYF
d_call: .; v_call: TRBV7-4; clone_size: .; j_call: TRBJ2-6; cdr3_nt: TGTGCCAGCAGCTTACGCGTTTGCTCTGGGGCCAACGTCCTGACTTTC; cdr3_aa: CASSLRVCSGANVLTF